This TCR beta chain was captured in a study of CD8 T cells in Susac syndrome. A note on this clonotype: Its antigen is still unknown.

An amount of RNA that ranged from roughly 0.45 to 1 ug was reverse transcribed with random hexamers. The method of amplification for TCR beta CDR3 was immunoSEQ multiplex PCR, covering 54 Vbeta and 13 Jbeta. TCRdb passed the immunoSEQ multiplex PCR reads through MiXCR, listing each CDR3 protein once. This repertoire shows 150,000 to 190,000 distinct CDR3 sequences, about 95% found once; its top ten account for 0.13% to 0.15%. Sequencing of TCR beta covered CD8+ and CD4+ T cells obtained from blood. Negative isolation was applied to CD8+ and CD4+ T cells, and FACS enrichment was applied to TEMRA cells. Study-wide results and limits: The relatively small number of individuals in the TCR sequencing and HLA analysis was acknowledged by the study.

The V gene lost 3 bases and the J gene lost 5 bases, with 10 bases spanning the gap. Germline CDR1 and CDR2: LGHNT and FRNRAP. The CDR3 runs to 13 residues. The sample was CD8+ T cells from PBMCs. The chain couples TRBV12-5 to TRBJ2-5, with D uncertain. The origin of this receptor is a human donor with multiple sclerosis. The DNA of the CDR3 is TGTGCTAGTGGTTTAGGGCGCGACGAGACCCAGTACTTC. It encodes CASGLGRDETQYF.